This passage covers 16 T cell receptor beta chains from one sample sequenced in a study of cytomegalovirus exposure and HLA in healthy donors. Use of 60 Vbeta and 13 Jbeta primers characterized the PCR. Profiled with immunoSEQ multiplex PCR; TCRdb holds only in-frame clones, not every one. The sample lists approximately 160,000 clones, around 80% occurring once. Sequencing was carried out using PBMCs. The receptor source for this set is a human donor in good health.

CDR3 sequence: CASSQVTGEYQETQYF. DNA of the CDR3: TGCGCCAGCAGCCAAGTCACGGGAGAGTACCAAGAGACCCAGTACTTC. The chain links TRBV4-1 to TRBJ2-5; D is possibly TRBD2 (6 bases). Germline CDR1 and CDR2: MGHRA and YSYEKL. The ends were cut back, 1 base at V and 0 bases at J, with 12 bases in the middle. The CDR3 is 16 residues long.

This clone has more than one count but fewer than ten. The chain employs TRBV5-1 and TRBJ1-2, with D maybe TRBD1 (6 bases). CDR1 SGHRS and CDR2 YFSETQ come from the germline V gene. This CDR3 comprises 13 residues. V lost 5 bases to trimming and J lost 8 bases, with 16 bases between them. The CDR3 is CASSQAGARGYTF. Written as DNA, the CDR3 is TGCGCCAGCAGTCAGGCGGGGGCGCGAGGCTACACCTTC.

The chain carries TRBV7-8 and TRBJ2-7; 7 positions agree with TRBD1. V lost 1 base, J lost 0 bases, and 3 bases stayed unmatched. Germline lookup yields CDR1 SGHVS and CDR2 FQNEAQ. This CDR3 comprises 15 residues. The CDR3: CASSLEGAPSYEQYF. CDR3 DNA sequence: TGTGCCAGCAGCTTAGAGGGGGCTCCCTCCTACGAGCAGTACTTC.

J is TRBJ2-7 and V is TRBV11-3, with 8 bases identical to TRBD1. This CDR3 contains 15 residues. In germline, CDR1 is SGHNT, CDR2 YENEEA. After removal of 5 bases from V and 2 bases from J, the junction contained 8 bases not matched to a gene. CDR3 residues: CASSPPRGPTYEQYF. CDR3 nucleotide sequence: TGTGCCAGCAGCCCTCCCAGGGGGCCCACCTACGAGCAGTACTTC.

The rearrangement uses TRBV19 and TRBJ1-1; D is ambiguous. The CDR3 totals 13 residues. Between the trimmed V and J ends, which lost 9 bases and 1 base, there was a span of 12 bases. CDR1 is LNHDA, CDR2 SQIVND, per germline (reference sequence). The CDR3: CASSFEGNTEAFF. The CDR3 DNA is TGTGCCAGCTCTTTCGAGGGGAACACTGAAGCTTTCTTT. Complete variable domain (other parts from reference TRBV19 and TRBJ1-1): DGGITQSPKYLFRKEGQNVTLSCEQNLNHDAMYWYRQDPGQGLRLIYYSQIVNDFQKGDIAEGYSVSREKKESFPLTVTSAQKNPTAFYLCASSFEGNTEAFFGQGTRLTVV.

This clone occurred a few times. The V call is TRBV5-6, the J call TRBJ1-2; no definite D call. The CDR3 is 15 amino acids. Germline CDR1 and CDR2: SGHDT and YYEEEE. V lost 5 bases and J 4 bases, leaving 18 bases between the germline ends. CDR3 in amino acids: CASSESPLYFYGYTF. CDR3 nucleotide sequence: TGTGCCAGCAGTGAAAGTCCCCTCTACTTCTATGGCTACACCTTC.

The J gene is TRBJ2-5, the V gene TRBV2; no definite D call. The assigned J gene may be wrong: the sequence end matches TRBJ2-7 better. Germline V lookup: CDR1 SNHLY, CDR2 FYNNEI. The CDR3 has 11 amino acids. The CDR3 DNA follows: TGTGCCAGCAGTGAAGCGTACGAGCAGTACTTC. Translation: CASSEAYEQYF.

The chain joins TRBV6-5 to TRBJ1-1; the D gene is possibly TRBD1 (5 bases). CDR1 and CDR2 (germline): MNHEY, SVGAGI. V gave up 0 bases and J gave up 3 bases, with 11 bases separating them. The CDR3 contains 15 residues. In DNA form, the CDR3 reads TGTGCCAGCAGTTACTCGGGTTGGGGGGACACTGAAGCTTTCTTT. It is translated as CASSYSGWGDTEAFF.

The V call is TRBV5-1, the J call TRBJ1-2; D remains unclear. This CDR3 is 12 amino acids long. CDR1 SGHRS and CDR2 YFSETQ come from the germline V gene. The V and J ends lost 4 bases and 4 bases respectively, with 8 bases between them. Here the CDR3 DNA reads TGCGCCAGCAGCCAGATATTCTATGGCTACACCTTC. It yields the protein CASSQIFYGYTF.

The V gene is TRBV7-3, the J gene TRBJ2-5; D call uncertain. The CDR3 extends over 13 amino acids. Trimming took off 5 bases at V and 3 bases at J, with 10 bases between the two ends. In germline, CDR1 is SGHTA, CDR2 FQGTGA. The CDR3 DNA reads TGTGCCAGCAGCCCCAACACAAAAGAGACCCAGTACTTC. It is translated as CASSPNTKETQYF.

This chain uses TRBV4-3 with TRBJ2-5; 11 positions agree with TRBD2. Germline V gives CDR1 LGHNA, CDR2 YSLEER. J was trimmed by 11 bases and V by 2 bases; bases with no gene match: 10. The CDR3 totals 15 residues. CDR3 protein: CASSQIAGGPREQYF. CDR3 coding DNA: TGCGCCAGCAGCCAAATAGCGGGGGGGCCTCGGGAGCAGTACTTC.

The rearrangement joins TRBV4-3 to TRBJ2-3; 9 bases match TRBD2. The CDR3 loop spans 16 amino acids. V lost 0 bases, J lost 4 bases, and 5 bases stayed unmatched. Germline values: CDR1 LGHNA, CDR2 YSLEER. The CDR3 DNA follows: TGCGCCAGCAGCCAAGACTGGCGGGGGGGCCCAGATACGCAGTATTTT. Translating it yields CASSQDWRGGPDTQYF.

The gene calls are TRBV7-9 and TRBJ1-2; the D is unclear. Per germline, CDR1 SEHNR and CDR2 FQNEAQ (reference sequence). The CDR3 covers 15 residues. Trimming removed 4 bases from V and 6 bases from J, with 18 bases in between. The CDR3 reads CASSSGTVQYDGYTF. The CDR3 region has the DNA TGTGCCAGCAGCTCGGGTACCGTCCAGTACGATGGCTACACCTTC.

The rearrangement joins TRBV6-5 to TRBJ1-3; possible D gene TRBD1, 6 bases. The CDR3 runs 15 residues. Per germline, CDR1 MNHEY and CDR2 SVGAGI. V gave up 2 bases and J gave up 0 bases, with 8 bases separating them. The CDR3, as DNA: TGTGCCAGCAGTTACCCGGACAGCTCTGGAAACACCATATATTTT. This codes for CASSYPDSSGNTIYF.

The CDR3 DNA reads as TGCGCCAGCAGTCAATCGCCGGGACTAGCGGGGGACACAGATACGCAGTATTTT. It encodes CASSQSPGLAGDTDTQYF. The chain recombines TRBV23-1 with TRBJ2-3; 14 bases fit TRBD2. TRBV23-1 is reported as an ORF; its role is uncertain. V dropped 0 bases and J dropped 2; count of bases not matched to a gene: 4. CDR3 length: 18 amino acids.

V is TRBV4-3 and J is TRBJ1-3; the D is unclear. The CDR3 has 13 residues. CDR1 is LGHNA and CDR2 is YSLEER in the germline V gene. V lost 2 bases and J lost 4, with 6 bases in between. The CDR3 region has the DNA TGCGCCAGCAGCCAACAAGAGGGAAACACCATATATTTT. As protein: CASSQQEGNTIYF.